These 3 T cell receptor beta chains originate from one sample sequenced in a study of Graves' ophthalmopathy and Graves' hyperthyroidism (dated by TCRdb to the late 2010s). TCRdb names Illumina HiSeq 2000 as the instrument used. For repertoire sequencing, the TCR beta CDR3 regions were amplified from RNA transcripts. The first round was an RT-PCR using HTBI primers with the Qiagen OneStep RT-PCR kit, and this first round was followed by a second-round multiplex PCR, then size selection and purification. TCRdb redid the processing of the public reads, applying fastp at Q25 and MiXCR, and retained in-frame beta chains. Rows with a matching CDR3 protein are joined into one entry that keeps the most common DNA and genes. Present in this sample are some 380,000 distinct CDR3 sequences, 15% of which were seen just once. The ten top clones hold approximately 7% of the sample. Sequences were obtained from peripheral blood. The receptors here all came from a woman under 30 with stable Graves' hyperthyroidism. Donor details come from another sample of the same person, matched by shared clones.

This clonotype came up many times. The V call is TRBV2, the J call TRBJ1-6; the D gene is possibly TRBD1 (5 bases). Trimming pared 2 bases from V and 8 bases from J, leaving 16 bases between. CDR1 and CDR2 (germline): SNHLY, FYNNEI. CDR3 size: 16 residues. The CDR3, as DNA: TGTGCCAGCAGTGAATGGGGTCGGGGGAATCATTCACCCCTCCACTTT. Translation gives CASSEWGRGNHSPLHF.

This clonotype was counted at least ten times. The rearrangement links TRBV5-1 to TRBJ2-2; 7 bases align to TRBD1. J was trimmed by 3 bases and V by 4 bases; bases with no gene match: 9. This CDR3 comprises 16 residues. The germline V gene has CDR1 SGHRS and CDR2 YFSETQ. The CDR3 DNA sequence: TGCGCCAGCAGCCCCAGACAGGGATGGGACACCGGGGAGCTGTTTTTT. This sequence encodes CASSPRQGWDTGELFF.

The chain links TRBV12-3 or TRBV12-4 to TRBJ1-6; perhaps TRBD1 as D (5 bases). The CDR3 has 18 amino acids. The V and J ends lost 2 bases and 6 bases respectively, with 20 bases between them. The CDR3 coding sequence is TGTGCCAGCAGTTTAAGAGGGCCTTTATTGGGGGGTAATTCACCCCTCCACTTT. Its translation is CASSLRGPLLGGNSPLHF.